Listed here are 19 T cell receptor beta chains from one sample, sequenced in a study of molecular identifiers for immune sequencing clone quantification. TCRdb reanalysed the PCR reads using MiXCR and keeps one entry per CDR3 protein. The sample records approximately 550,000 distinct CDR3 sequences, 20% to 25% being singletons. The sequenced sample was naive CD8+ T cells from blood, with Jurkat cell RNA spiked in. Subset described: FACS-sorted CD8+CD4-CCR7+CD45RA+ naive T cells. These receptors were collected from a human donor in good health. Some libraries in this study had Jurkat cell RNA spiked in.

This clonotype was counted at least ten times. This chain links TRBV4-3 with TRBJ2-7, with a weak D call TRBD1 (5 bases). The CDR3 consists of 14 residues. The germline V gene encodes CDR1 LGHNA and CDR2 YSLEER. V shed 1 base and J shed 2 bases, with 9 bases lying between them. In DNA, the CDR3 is TGCGCCAGCAGCCAAGGGCAGGGCACCTACGAGCAGTACTTC. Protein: CASSQGQGTYEQYF.

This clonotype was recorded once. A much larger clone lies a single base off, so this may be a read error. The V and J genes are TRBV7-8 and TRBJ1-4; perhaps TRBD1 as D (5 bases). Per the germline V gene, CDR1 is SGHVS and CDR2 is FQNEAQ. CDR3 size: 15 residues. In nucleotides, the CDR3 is TGTGCCAGCAGCTTGCCTGAGGGGAATAATGAAAAACCGTTTTTT. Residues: CASSLPEGNNEKPFF.

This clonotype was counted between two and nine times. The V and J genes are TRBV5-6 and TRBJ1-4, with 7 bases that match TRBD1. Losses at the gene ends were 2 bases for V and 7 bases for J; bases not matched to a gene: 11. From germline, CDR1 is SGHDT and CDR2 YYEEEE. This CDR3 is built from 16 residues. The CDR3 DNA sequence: TGTGCCAGCAGCTTTGGGACAGAACGTGGTGGTGAAAAACTGTTTTTT. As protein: CASSFGTERGGEKLFF.

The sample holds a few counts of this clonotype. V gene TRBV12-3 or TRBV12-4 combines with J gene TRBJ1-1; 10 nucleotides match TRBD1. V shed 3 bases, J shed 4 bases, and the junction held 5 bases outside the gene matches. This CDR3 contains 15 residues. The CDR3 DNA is TGTGCCAGCAGTTTGGGGACAGGGGTTTCCACTGAAGCTTTCTTT. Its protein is CASSLGTGVSTEAFF.

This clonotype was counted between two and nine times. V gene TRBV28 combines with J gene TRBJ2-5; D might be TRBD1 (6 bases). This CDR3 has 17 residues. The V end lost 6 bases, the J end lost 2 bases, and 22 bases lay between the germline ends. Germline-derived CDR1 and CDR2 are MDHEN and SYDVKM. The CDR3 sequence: CASSPHRRQEEQETQYF. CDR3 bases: TGTGCCAGCAGCCCACATCGTCGACAGGAAGAACAAGAGACCCAGTACTTC.

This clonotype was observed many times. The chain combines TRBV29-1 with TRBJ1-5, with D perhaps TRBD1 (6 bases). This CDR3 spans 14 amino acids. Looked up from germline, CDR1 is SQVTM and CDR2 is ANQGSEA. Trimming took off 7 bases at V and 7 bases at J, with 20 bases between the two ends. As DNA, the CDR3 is TGCAGCGGCATTTTTCCCGACAGGTCACAGCCCCAGCATTTT. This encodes CSGIFPDRSQPQHF.

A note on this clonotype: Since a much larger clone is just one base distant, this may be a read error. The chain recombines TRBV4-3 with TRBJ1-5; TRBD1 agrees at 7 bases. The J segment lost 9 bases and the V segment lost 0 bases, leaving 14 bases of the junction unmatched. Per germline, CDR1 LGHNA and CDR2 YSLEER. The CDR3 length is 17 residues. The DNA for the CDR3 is TGCGCCAGCAGCCAAGATTGGACACAGGGGTCTCATCTGCCCCAGCATTTT. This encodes CASSQDWTQGSHLPQHF.

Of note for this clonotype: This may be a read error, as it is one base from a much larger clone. This CDR3 is CASSLEGAVFFENIQYF. CDR3 in DNA: TGTGCCAGCAGCTTAGAAGGGGCAGTCTTTTTCGAAAACATTCAGTACTTC. The genes are TRBV7-2 and TRBJ2-4, with TRBD1 as a possible D gene (5 bases). This CDR3 spans 17 amino acids. V lost 1 base and J lost 5, with 18 bases in between. CDR1 and CDR2 (germline): SGHTA, FQGNSA.

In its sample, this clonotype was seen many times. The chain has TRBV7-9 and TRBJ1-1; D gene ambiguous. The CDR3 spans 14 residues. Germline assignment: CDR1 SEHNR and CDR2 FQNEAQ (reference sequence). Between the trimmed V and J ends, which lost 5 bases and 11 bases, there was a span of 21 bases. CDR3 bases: TGTGCCAGCAGCCCCTCCCGTCTGGGGTTTGAGGCTTTCTTT. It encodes CASSPSRLGFEAFF. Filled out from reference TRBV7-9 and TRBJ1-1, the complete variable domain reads DTGVSQNPRHKITKRGQNVTFRCDPISEHNRLYWYRQTLGQGPEFLTYFQNEAQLEKSRLLSDRFSAERPKGSFSTLEIQRTEQGDSAMYLCASSPSRLGFEAFFGQGTRLTVV.

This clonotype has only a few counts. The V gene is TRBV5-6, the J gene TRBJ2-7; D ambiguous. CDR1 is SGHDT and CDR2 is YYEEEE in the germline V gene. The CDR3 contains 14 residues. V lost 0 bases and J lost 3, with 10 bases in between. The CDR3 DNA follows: TGTGCCAGCAGCTTGGCTTGGAGCCACTACGAGCAGTACTTC. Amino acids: CASSLAWSHYEQYF. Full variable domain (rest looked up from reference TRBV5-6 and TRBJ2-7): DAGVTQSPTHLIKTRGQQVTLRCSPKSGHDTVSWYQQALGQGPQFIFQYYEEEERQRGNFPDRFSGHQFPNYSSELNVNALLLGDSALYLCASSLAWSHYEQYFGPGTRLTVT.

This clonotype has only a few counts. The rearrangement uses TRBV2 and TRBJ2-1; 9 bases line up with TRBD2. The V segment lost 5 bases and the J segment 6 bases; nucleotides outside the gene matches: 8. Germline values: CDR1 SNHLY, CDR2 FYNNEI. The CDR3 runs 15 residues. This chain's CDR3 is CASSYPGLAGNEQFF. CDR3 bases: TGTGCCAGCAGTTACCCGGGACTAGCAGGCAATGAGCAGTTCTTC. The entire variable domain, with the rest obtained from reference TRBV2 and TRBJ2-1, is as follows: EPEVTQTPSHQVTQMGQEVILRCVPISNHLYFYWYRQILGQKVEFLVSFYNNEISEKSEIFDDQFSVERPDGSNFTLKIRSTKLEDSAMYFCASSYPGLAGNEQFFGPGTRLTVL.

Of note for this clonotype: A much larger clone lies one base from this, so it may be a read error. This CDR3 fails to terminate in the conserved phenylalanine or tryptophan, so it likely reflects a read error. This CDR3 reads CSVYEPPYEQYS. The CDR3 coding sequence is TGCAGCGTTTATGAGCCCCCCTACGAGCAGTACTCC. The chain is built from TRBV29-1 and TRBJ2-7; no clear D gene. In germline, CDR1 is SQVTM, CDR2 ANQGSEA. Trimming shortened V by 5 bases and J by 2 bases, and 10 bases separated the two germline ends. The CDR3 loop spans 12 amino acids.

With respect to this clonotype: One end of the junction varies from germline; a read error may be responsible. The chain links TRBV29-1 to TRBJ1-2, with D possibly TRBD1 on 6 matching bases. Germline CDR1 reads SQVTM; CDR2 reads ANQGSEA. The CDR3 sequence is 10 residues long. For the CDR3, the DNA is TGCAGCGTTGAGGGGGCCGGGCCGAATTTC. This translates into CSVEGAGPNF.

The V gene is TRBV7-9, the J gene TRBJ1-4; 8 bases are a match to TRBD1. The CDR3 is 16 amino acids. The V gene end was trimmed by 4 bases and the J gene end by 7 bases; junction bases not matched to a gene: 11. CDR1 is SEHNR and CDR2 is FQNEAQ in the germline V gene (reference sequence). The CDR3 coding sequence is TGTGCCAGCAGCTCGGACAGGGAAAGGGGTGGTGAAAAACTGTTTTTT. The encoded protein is CASSSDRERGGEKLFF.

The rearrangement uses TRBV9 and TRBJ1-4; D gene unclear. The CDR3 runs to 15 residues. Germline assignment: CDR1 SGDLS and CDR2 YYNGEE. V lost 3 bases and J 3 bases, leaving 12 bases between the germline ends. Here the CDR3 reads CASSAGTWANEKLFF. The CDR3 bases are TGTGCCAGCAGCGCCGGAACTTGGGCTAATGAAAAACTGTTTTTT.

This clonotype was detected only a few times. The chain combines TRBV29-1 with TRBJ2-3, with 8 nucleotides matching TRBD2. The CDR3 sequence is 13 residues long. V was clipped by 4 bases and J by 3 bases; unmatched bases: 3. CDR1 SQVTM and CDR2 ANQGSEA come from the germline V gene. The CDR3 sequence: CSVVREGTDTQYF. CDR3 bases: TGCAGCGTTGTTCGGGAGGGGACAGATACGCAGTATTTT.

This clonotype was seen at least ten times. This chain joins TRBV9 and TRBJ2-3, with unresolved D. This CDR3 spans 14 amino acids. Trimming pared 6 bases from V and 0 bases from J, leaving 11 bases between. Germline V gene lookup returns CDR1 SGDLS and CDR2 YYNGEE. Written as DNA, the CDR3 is TGTGCCAGCACGTCCGCATCTAGCACAGATACGCAGTATTTT. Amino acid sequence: CASTSASSTDTQYF. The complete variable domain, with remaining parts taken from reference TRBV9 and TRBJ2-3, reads DSGVTQTPKHLITATGQRVTLRCSPRSGDLSVYWYQQSLDQGLQFLIQYYNGEERAKGNILERFSAQQFPDLHSELNLSSLELGDSALYFCASTSASSTDTQYFGPGTRLTVL.

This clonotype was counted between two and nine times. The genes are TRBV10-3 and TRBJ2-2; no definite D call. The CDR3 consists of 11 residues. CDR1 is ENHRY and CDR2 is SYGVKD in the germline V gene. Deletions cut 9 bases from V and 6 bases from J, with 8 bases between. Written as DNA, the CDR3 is TGTGCCATTTACTACGCCGGGGAGCTGTTTTTT. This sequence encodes CAIYYAGELFF.

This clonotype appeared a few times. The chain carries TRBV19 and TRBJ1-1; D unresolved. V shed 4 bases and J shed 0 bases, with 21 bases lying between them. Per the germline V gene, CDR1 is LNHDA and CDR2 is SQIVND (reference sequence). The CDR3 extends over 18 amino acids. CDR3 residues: CASSTRRAAINMNTEAFF. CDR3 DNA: TGTGCCAGTAGTACCCGCCGGGCAGCAATTAACATGAACACTGAAGCTTTCTTT.